This T cell receptor beta chain was sequenced in a study of Graves' ophthalmopathy and Graves' hyperthyroidism. Study results and limitations: In separating ophthalmopathy from stable hyperthyroidism, a 13-signature model achieved less than 90% sensitivity and around 81% specificity. The model reached roughly 70% sensitivity and about 72% specificity for predicting ophthalmopathy progression.

The study excluded patients with other autoimmune diseases, uncontrolled infections, pregnancy or lactation. The germline gives CDR1 MNHEY, CDR2 SVGEGT. This CDR3 is built from 17 residues. V lost 2 bases, J lost 1 base, and 17 bases lay in between. This clonotype was observed many times. Its antigen is undetermined. Researchers took RNA transcripts and amplified TCR beta CDR3 regions from them. The workflow started with a first-round RT-PCR run with HTBI primers and then moved on to a second-round multiplex PCR. Via MiXCR, TCRdb re-called the multiplex PCR reads, giving one row per CDR3 protein. The repertoire holds around 520,000 distinct CDR3 sequences, under 45% seen once, with around 4.6% in the top ten.

The rearrangement joins TRBV6-2 or TRBV6-3 to TRBJ2-5, with D perhaps TRBD1 (6 bases). Material for sequencing was peripheral blood or thyroid tissue (not recorded which). The sequence derives from an adult man with Graves' hyperthyroidism. The CDR3 spells CASSYGGQLLPQETQYF. CDR3 in DNA: TGTGCCAGCAGTTACGGAGGACAGCTACTACCCCAAGAGACCCAGTACTTC.